This T cell receptor (beta chain) was captured in a study of shared clonotypes between healthy human individuals. V was pared by 4 bases and J by 5 bases, with 7 bases of the junction left unmatched. Germline-derived CDR1 and CDR2 are SGDLS and YYNGEE. The CDR3 extends over 17 amino acids. Points from the study as a whole: Sharing of clonotypes among donors was expected to vary with sequencing depth.

A note on this clone: Its antigen is currently unknown.

The method was immunoSEQ multiplex PCR; TCRdb's version includes in-frame clones alone and lacks a portion of them. The sample consists of roughly 500,000 clones, roughly 80% of them appearing once. V gene TRBV9 combines with J gene TRBJ2-2; TRBD2 matches at 14 bases. The sequenced sample was PBMCs. The TCR was taken from a woman aged 40 to 50 in good health. Some clones in this sample may be carry-over from other donors' samples. This chain's CDR3 is CASSYWTSGRSTGELFF. CDR3 coding DNA: TGTGCCAGCAGCTATTGGACTAGCGGGAGGAGTACCGGGGAGCTGTTTTTT.